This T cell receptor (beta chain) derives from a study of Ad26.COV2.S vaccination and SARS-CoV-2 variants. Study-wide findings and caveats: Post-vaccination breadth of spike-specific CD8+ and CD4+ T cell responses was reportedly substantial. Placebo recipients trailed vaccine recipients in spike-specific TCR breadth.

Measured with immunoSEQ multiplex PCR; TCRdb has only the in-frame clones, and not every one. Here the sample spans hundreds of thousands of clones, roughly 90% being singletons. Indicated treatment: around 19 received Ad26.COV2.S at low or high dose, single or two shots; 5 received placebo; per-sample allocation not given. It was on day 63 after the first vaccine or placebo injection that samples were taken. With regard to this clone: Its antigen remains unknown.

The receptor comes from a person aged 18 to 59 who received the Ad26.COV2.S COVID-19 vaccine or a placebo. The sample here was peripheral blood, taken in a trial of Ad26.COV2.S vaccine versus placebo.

CDR3: CAISGRVSEKLFF. The CDR3 DNA follows: TGTGCCATCAGTGGCAGGGTCAGTGAAAAACTGTTTTTT. The chain has TRBV10-3 and TRBJ1-4, with a possible D match to TRBD1 (5 bases). V lost 4 bases to trimming and J lost 7 bases, with 10 bases between them. This CDR3 is 13 amino acids long. Germline V gene data show CDR1 as ENHRY and CDR2 as SYGVKD.